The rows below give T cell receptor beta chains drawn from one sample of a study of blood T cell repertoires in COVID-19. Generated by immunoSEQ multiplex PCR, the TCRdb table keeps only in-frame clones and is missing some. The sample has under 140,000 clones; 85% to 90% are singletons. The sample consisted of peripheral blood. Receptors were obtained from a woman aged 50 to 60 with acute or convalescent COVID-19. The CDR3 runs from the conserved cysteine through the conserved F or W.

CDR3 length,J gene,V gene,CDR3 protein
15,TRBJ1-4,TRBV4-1,CASSQEPGANEKLFF
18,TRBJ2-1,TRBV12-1,CASSFTSGSSSSYNEQFF
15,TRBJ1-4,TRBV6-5,CASTKAGTANEKLFF
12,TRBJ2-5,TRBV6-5,CASSQGVGTQYF
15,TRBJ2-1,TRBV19,CASNPGTSGSNEQFF
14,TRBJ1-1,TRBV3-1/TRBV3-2,CASSQELGQGEAFF
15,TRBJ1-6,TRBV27,CASSFQGRGNSPLHF
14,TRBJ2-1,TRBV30,CAWSRRVPVNEQFF
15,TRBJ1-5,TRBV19,CASIEGQYSNQPQHF
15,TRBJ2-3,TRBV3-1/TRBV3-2,CASSRGTASTDTQYF
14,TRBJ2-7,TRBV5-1,CASSLVGSGSEQYF
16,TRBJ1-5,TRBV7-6,CASSPSDRVADQPQHF
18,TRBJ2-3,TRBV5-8,CASSRTSGIPTSTDTQYF
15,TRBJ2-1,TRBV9,CASSVLAGVGDEQFF
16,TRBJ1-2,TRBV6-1,CASSEGLGQGNYGYTF
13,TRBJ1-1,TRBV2,CASDGTGHTEAFF
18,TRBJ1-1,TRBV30,CAWTTGVSPAALNTEAFF
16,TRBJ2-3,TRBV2,CASSSQGHQVPDTQYF
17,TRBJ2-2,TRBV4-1,CASSQDPAGPNTGELFF
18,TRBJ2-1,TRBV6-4,CASSDPTVGLAGGGEQFF
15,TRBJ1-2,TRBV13,CASSLGRRGDYGYTF
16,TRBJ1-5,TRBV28,CASSFGRSVSNQPQHF
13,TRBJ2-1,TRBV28,CASSSGSYNEQFF
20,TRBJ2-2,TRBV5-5,CASSSTGGGEGGMRSGELFF
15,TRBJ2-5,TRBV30,CAWSSGLAGVETQYF
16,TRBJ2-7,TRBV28,CASSSGTSGSFYEQYF
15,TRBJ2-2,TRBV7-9,CASSSPLTGAGELFF
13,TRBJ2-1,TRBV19,CASSNRDRGVQFF
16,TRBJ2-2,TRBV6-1,CASSGRLAGAVGELFF
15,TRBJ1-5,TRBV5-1,CASSLQGGVGQPQHF
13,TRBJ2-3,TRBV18,CASSLRVADTQYF
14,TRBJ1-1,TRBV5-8,CASSLTHLNTEAFF
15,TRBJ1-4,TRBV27,CASSLGGGTRGKLFF
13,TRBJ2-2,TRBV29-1,CSVHGAVTGELFF
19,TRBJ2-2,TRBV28,CASGEVSGQGNLDTGELFF
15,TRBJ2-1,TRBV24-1,CATRGVGSSYNEQFF
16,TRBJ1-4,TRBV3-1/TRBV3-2,CASSQGDGQGNEKLFF
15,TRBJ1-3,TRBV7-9,CASSLRTGSGNTIYF